This T cell receptor (beta chain) was retrieved from a study of shared clonotypes between healthy human individuals. The study's findings and limits: Clonotypes not shared had lower generation probabilities than those common to all four donors. Rarefaction exposed incomplete sorted-subset sequencing despite large depth. Only blood was sampled; tissue repertoires likely differ.

Regarding this clone: Its antigen is not known.

None of the donors, who were healthy HIV-negative adults, had recently had acute infections or vaccinations. The CDR3 is 16 amino acids. Germline V gene sequence: CDR1 SGHDT, CDR2 YYEEEE. V lost 1 base, J lost 7 bases, and 15 bases lay in between. Profiled with immunoSEQ multiplex PCR; TCRdb holds only in-frame clones, not every one. The sample includes about a million clones, around 76% seen only once; the top ten take about 1.5%. This clonotype was sampled from a man younger than 35 in good health. The chain joins TRBV5-6 to TRBJ1-6; tentative D call: TRBD1 (5 bases). Sequencing was performed on memory CD4+ T cells sorted from blood. Regarding subset: CD45RA-negative fraction. CDR3 DNA sequence: TGTGCCAGCAGCTTGCGCAGCGGACAAGCAAATTCACCCCTCCACTTT. It specifies CASSLRSGQANSPLHF.